The rows below give T cell receptor beta chains drawn from one sample of a study of blood T cell repertoires in COVID-19. Some clones are missing from TCRdb's copy, which holds only in-frame ones; the method was immunoSEQ multiplex PCR. The table includes some 140,000 clones, about four fifths detected once. Sequencing was performed on PBMCs or T cells enriched from blood (not recorded which). The source is a man in his fifties who had recovered from COVID-19. The CDR3 runs from the conserved cysteine through the conserved F or W. Each record gives: J gene, V gene, clone size, CDR3 protein. Only some rows state a clone size, as once, few, many or a class for expanded clones.

J: TRBJ1-1
V: TRBV18
size: -
CDR3: CASSTTGTPNTEAFF

J: TRBJ1-5
V: TRBV6-2/TRBV6-3
size: -
CDR3: CASSWVSGGNQPQHF

J: TRBJ1-1
V: TRBV29-1
size: -
CDR3: CSADGQGFTEAFF

J: TRBJ2-2
V: TRBV19
size: -
CDR3: CASKRGGTGELFF

J: TRBJ2-1
V: TRBV6-4
size: medium-sized
CDR3: CASSDSGTGGIDEQFF

J: TRBJ1-5
V: TRBV6-5
size: few
CDR3: CASRRVEGQPQHF

J: TRBJ2-7
V: TRBV3-1/TRBV3-2
size: once
CDR3: CASSTQGSYEQYF

J: TRBJ2-1
V: TRBV2
size: -
CDR3: CASSEAAGGYNEQFF

J: TRBJ1-2
V: TRBV19
size: few
CDR3: CASKDSFIDYTF

J: TRBJ2-1
V: TRBV5-5
size: -
CDR3: CASSFDSYNEQFF

J: TRBJ1-6
V: TRBV25-1
size: -
CDR3: CASSEPLGQGDSPLHF

J: TRBJ2-2
V: TRBV13
size: few
CDR3: CASSLEGDTGELFF

J: TRBJ2-2
V: TRBV9
size: -
CDR3: CASTRSGANTGELFF

J: TRBJ1-1
V: TRBV12-5
size: -
CDR3: CASGLEKNTEAFF

J: TRBJ2-3
V: TRBV3-1/TRBV3-2
size: -
CDR3: CASSQLAGGLGDTQYF

J: TRBJ2-1
V: TRBV6-2/TRBV6-3
size: -
CDR3: CASSYLRDRGQIVGSNEQFF

J: TRBJ2-7
V: TRBV10-1
size: -
CDR3: CAPGRCYEQYF

J: TRBJ2-7
V: TRBV30
size: -
CDR3: CACAGTENYEQYF

J: TRBJ2-3
V: TRBV24-1
size: -
CDR3: CATSETSGGADTQYF

J: TRBJ2-3
V: TRBV7-9
size: -
CDR3: CASSFAPGGDTQYF

J: TRBJ1-2
V: TRBV28
size: -
CDR3: CASSPLARDYGYTF

J: TRBJ2-7
V: TRBV9
size: -
CDR3: CASSVEGGPSYEQYF

J: TRBJ1-5
V: TRBV29-1
size: -
CDR3: CSVSEQGGQPQHF

J: TRBJ2-7
V: TRBV7-3
size: -
CDR3: CASSLMPQGGEQYF

J: TRBJ2-4
V: TRBV2
size: -
CDR3: CASSEPRDIQYF

J: TRBJ2-1
V: TRBV27
size: -
CDR3: CASSFLSSYNEQFF

J: TRBJ2-3
V: TRBV30
size: -
CDR3: CAWGSTGSDTQYF

J: TRBJ1-6
V: TRBV19
size: few
CDR3: CASSIVGTDNSPLHF

J: TRBJ2-2
V: TRBV6-5
size: -
CDR3: CASSTGTGYTGELFF

J: TRBJ2-5
V: TRBV5-4
size: -
CDR3: CASSPAGVAGDQETQYF